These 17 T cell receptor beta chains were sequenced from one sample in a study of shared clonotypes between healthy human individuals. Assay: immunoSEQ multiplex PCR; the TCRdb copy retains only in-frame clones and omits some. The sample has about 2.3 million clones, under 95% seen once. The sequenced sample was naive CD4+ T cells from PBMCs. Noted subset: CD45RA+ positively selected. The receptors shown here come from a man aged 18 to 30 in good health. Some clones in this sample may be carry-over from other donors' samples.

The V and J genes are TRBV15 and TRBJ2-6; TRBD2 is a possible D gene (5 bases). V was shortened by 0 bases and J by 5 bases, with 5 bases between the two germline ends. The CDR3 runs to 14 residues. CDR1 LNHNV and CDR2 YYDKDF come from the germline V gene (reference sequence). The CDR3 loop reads CATSRETRANVLTF. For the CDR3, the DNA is TGTGCCACCAGCAGAGAGACTAGGGCCAACGTCCTGACTTTC. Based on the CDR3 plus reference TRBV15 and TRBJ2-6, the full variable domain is DAMVIQNPRYQVTQFGKPVTLSCSQTLNHNVMYWYQQKSSQAPKLLFHYYDKDFNNEADTPDNFQSRRPNTSFCFLDIRSPGLGDTAMYLCATSRETRANVLTFGAGSRLTVL.

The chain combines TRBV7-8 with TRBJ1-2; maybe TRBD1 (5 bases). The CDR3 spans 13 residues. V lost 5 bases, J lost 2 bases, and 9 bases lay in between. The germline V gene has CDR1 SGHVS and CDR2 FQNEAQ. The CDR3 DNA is TGTGCCAGCAGCCTCTGGGGCAACTATGGCTACACCTTC. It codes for CASSLWGNYGYTF.

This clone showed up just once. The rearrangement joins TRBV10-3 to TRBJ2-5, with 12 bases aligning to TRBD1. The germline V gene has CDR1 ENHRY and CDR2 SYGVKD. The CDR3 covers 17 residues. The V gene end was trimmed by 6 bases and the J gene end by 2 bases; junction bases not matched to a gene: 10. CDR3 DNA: TGTGCCATCAGGGGACAGGGGGCCCCCCGTCGGCAAGAGACCCAGTACTTC. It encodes CAIRGQGAPRRQETQYF.

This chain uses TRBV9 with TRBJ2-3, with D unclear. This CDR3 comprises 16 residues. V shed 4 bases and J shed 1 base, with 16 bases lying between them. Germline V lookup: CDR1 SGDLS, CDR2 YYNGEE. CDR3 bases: TGTGCCAGCAGCTCCACGGGCTCCCCCGGCACAGATACGCAGTATTTT. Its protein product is CASSSTGSPGTDTQYF.

The DNA of the CDR3 is TGTGCCAGCAGTTTGGGCAGGGCGAGGGAGCAGTACTTC. Translated, it gives CASSLGRAREQYF. V and J are TRBV28 and TRBJ2-7; maybe TRBD1 (5 bases). Trimming stripped 3 bases from V and 7 bases from J, with 13 bases between. This CDR3 comprises 13 residues. Per germline, CDR1 MDHEN and CDR2 SYDVKM.

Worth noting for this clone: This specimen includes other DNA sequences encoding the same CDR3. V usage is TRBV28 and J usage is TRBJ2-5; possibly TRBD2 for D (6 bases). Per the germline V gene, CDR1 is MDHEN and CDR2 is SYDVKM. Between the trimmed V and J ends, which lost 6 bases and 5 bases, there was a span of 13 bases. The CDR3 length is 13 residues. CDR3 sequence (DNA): TGTGCCAGCAGCCCGGGACTGGCCGAGACCCAGTACTTC. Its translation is CASSPGLAETQYF.

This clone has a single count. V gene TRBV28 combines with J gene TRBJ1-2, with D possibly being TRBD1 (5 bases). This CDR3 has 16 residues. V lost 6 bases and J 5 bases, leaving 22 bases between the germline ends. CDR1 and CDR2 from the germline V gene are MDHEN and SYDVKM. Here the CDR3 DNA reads TGTGCCAGCAGCCCCCCGACAGCTCAAGCGGTTTATGGCTACACCTTC. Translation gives CASSPPTAQAVYGYTF.

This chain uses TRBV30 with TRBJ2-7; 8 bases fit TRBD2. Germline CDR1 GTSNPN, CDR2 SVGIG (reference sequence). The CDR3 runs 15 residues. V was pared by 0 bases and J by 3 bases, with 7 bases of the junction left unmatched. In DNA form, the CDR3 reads TGTGCCTGGAGTGTCTCTCGCGGGGGGTTCTACGAGCAGTACTTC. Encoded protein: CAWSVSRGGFYEQYF.

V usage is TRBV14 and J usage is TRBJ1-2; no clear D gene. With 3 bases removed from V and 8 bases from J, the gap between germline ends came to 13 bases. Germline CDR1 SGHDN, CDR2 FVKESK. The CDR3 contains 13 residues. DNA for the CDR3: TGTGCCAGCAGCCAGTCTGAAGACTGGGGCTACACCTTC. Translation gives CASSQSEDWGYTF.

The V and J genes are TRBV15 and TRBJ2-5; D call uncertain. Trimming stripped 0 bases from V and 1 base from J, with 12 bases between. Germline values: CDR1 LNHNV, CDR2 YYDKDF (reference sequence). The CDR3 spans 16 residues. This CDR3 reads CATSRDLRPIQETQYF. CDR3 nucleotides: TGTGCCACCAGCAGAGATCTTCGGCCAATCCAAGAGACCCAGTACTTC.

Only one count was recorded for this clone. The CDR3 sequence is CASTPGTSGRDRNEQFF. CDR3 DNA: TGTGCCAGCACCCCGGGGACTAGCGGGAGGGATAGGAATGAGCAGTTCTTC. This chain uses TRBV7-9 with TRBJ2-1; TRBD2 agrees at 16 bases. V dropped 7 bases and J dropped 7; count of bases not matched to a gene: 10. The germline V gene has CDR1 SEHNR and CDR2 FQNEAQ (reference sequence). CDR3 length: 17 residues.

The CDR3 reads CASSFRFQGPTYEQYF. The DNA of the CDR3 is TGTGCCAGCAGCTTTAGGTTTCAGGGCCCAACCTACGAGCAGTACTTC. The V call is TRBV11-2, the J call TRBJ2-5, with D perhaps TRBD1 (5 bases). Matching the DNA end better, TRBJ2-7 makes the J call doubtful. The CDR3 runs to 16 residues. Germline CDR1 is SGHAT and CDR2 is FQNNGV.

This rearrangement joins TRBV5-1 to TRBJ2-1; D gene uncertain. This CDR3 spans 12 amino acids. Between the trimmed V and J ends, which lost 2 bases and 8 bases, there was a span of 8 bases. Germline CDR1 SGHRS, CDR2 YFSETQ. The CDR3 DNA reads TGCGCCAGCAGCTTTTCCGGGTATGAGCAGTTCTTC. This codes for CASSFSGYEQFF.

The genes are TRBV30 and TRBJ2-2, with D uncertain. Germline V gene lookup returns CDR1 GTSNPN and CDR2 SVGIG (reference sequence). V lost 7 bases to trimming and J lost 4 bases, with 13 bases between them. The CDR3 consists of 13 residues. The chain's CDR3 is CAYNRDFTGELFF. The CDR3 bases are TGTGCCTATAATAGGGATTTCACCGGGGAGCTGTTTTTT.

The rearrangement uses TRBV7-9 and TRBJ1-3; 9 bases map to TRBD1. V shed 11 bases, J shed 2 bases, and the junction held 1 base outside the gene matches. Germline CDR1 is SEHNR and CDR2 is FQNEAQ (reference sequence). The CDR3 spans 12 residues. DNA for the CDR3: TGTGCCTGGGACAGGGCTGGAAACACCATATATTTT. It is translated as CAWDRAGNTIYF.

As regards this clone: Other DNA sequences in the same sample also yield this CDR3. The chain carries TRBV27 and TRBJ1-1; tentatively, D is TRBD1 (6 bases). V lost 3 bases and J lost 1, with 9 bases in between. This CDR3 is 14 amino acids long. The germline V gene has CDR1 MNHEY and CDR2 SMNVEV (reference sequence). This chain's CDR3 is CASSLDRGNTEAFF. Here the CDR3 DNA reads TGTGCCAGCAGTTTGGACAGAGGGAACACTGAAGCTTTCTTT.

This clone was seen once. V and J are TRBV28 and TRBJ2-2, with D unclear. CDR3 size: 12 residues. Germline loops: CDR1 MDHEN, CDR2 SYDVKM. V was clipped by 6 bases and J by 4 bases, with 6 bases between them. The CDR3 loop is CASRGPTGELFF. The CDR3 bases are TGTGCCAGCAGAGGACCCACCGGGGAGCTGTTTTTT. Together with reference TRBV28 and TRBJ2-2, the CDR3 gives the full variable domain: DVKVTQSSRYLVKRTGEKVFLECVQDMDHENMFWYRQDPGLGLRLIYFSYDVKMKEKGDIPEGYSVSREKKERFSLILESASTNQTSMYLCASRGPTGELFFGEGSRLTVL.